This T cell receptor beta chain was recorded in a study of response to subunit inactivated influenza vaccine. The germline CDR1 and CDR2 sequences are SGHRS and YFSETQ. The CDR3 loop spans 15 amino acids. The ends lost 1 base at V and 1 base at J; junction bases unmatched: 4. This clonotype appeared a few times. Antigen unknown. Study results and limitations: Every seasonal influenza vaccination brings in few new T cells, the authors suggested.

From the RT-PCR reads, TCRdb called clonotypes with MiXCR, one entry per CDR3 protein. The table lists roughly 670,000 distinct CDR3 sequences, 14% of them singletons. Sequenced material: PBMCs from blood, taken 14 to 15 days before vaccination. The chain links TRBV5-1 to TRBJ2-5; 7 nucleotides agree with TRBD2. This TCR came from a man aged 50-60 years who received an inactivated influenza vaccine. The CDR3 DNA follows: TGCGCCAGCAGCTTGTGGGGAGGGCTCCAAGAGACCCAGTACTTC. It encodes CASSLWGGLQETQYF.